This T cell receptor beta chain stems from a study of shared clonotypes between healthy human individuals. General observations from the study: Naive subsets typically showed greater estimated richness than memory subsets. Several donors had around 5% of their naive CD4 clonotypes in common.

Generated by immunoSEQ multiplex PCR, the TCRdb table keeps only in-frame clones and is missing some. There are about 2 million clones in the sample; about 95% occur only once, and about 1.1% lies in the top ten. The CDR3 spans 13 residues. Trimming left V 2 bases short and J 3 bases short, with 9 bases between. Germline V lookup: CDR1 SGDLS, CDR2 YYNGEE. Positive CCR7 selection of CD45RO-negative cells yielded the naive CD8 cells, and terminally differentiated effector memory CD45RA+ cells were excluded. On this clone itself: Antigen unknown. The identical CDR3 is also encoded by other nucleotide sequences in the sample.

The TCR originated in a young man in good health. The source material was naive CD8+ T cells sorted from blood. The gene calls are TRBV9 and TRBJ2-7; D gene ambiguous. The CDR3 reads CASSVTPDYEQYF. The CDR3 region has the DNA TGTGCCAGCAGCGTCACGCCCGACTACGAGCAGTACTTC.